This TCR beta chain was recovered during a study of blood T cells in healthy people across ages. Broader study findings: CMV status of donors was not determined, possibly confounding expanded clonotype changes. Diversity was estimated from one million T cells, and these estimates were considered underestimates.

Combining a sample-barcoded 5' primer with a J-beta primer mix, a second PCR ran for 7 to 11 cycles. Each cDNA molecule received a tag from a template-switch adaptor that had 12 random nucleotides. In TCRdb, the 5' RACE reads were re-called with MiXCR into one record per CDR3 protein. The table lists roughly 640,000 distinct CDR3 sequences, 25% to 30% of them singletons, with approximately 14% in the top ten. Concerning this clonotype: What it binds is unknown.

This receptor was taken from a woman older than 75 in good health. Sequencing was carried out using blood.

The CDR3 nucleotides are TGTGCCAGCAGCTTCACAGGGCCCCAGGGTTATGAGCAGTTCTTC. It translates to CASSFTGPQGYEQFF. This sequence joins TRBV7-2 and TRBJ2-1; tentative D call: TRBD1 (6 bases). V shed 3 bases and J shed 8 bases, with 17 bases lying between them. This CDR3 is built from 15 residues. Germline V gene lookup returns CDR1 SGHTA and CDR2 FQGNSA.